The 10 T cell receptor beta chains in this list originate from one sample, sequenced in a study of T-cell memory formation after mild COVID-19. TCRdb used MiXCR to reprocess the 5' RACE reads, holding one entry per CDR3 protein. The sample includes fewer than 95,000 distinct CDR3 sequences, over 13% of them seen just once. Sequences were obtained from PBMCs or a T cell subset sorted from them (not recorded which). Receptor source: a man younger than 30 who had mild COVID-19 (a few samples of this study predate the infection). Cell type and time point are not known.

V and J are TRBV5-5 and TRBJ2-1; D remains ambiguous. This CDR3 contains 14 residues. In germline, CDR1 is SGHKS, CDR2 YYEKEE (reference sequence). The V end lost 4 bases, the J end lost 10 bases, and 18 bases lay between the germline ends. The CDR3 here is CASSDSQVRQEQFF. The CDR3 nucleotides are TGTGCCAGCAGCGACTCCCAGGTTCGGCAGGAGCAGTTCTTC.

This clonotype has a handful of counts. The chain employs TRBV18 and TRBJ2-5; possibly TRBD1 for D (6 bases). The germline V gene has CDR1 KGHSH and CDR2 LQKENI. The V and J ends lost 4 bases and 1 base respectively, with 19 bases between them. This CDR3 spans 17 amino acids. CDR3 nucleotides: TGTGCCAGCTCACGAGGACAATTTACAGGGCCCCAAGAGACCCAGTACTTC. It specifies CASSRGQFTGPQETQYF.

The chain couples TRBV5-1 to TRBJ1-1; the match to TRBD1 covers 9 bases. V gave up 7 bases and J gave up 0 bases; unmatched junction bases: 1. This CDR3 has 13 amino acids. CDR1 is SGHRS and CDR2 is YFSETQ in the germline V gene. Written as DNA, the CDR3 is TGCGCCAGCGGGACAGGGATGAACACTGAAGCTTTCTTT. Translated, it gives CASGTGMNTEAFF.

V is TRBV4-3 and J is TRBJ2-5, with 12 bases matching TRBD2. This CDR3 has 16 residues. Per germline, CDR1 LGHNA and CDR2 YSLEER. V was clipped by 4 bases and J by 5 bases; unmatched bases: 8. CDR3 bases: TGCGCCAGCAGCCCCTCTAGCGGGGGGGCCTGGGAGACCCAGTACTTC. Translated, it gives CASSPSSGGAWETQYF.

This clonotype was recorded many times. The chain carries TRBV5-1 and TRBJ1-5; unclear D gene. Trimming cost V 4 bases and J 7 bases, with 12 bases left between them. Per the germline V gene, CDR1 is SGHRS and CDR2 is YFSETQ. The CDR3 is 13 amino acids. The CDR3 DNA is TGCGCCAGCAGCCTTCGACCAGACCAGCCCCAGCATTTT. Its protein product is CASSLRPDQPQHF.

The sample holds many counts of this clonotype. The chain combines TRBV2 with TRBJ2-2; D is uncertain. Germline assignment: CDR1 SNHLY and CDR2 FYNNEI. The CDR3 sequence is 14 residues long. Trimming shortened V by 1 base and J by 1 base, and 4 bases separated the two germline ends. CDR3 region: CASSEGKNTGELFF. The DNA of the CDR3 is TGTGCCAGCAGTGAAGGCAAGAACACCGGGGAGCTGTTTTTT.

This chain uses TRBV4-3 with TRBJ1-5, with 8 bases matching TRBD1. The trim removed 2 bases at V and 5 bases at J, leaving 5 bases unmatched. The CDR3 totals 15 residues. The V gene's germline CDR1 is LGHNA and CDR2 YSLEER. CDR3 sequence reads: CASSQSDRGDQPQHF. CDR3 DNA sequence: TGCGCCAGCAGCCAAAGCGACAGGGGCGATCAGCCCCAGCATTTT.

CDR3 protein: CASCPEGMNTEAFF. DNA of the CDR3: TGTGCCAGCTGCCCGGAGGGCATGAACACTGAAGCTTTCTTT. The chain has TRBV4-2 and TRBJ1-1, with no clear D. V gave up 8 bases and J gave up 0 bases, with 13 bases separating them. Germline V gives CDR1 LGHNA, CDR2 YNFKEQ. The CDR3 extends over 14 amino acids.

This clonotype was detected ten times or more. The chain links TRBV20-1 to TRBJ2-3; D possibly matches TRBD1 or TRBD2 (5 bases each). CDR1 and CDR2 from the germline V gene are DFQATT and SNEGSKA (reference sequence). The CDR3 consists of 14 residues. Trimming removed 8 bases at V and 2 bases at J, with 17 bases between. CDR3 residues: CSTQPGPYTDTQYF. The CDR3 nucleotides are TGCAGTACCCAACCGGGACCATACACAGATACGCAGTATTTT.

The chain joins TRBV5-5 to TRBJ2-5; 10 bases fit TRBD2. CDR1 SGHKS and CDR2 YYEKEE come from the germline V gene (reference sequence). The CDR3 sequence is 14 residues long. With 7 bases clipped from V and 4 bases from J, the junction kept 7 bases outside the gene matches. The CDR3 coding sequence is TGTGCCAGCGGAGGACTAGCGGCTTCAGAGACCCAGTACTTC. Translated, it gives CASGGLAASETQYF.